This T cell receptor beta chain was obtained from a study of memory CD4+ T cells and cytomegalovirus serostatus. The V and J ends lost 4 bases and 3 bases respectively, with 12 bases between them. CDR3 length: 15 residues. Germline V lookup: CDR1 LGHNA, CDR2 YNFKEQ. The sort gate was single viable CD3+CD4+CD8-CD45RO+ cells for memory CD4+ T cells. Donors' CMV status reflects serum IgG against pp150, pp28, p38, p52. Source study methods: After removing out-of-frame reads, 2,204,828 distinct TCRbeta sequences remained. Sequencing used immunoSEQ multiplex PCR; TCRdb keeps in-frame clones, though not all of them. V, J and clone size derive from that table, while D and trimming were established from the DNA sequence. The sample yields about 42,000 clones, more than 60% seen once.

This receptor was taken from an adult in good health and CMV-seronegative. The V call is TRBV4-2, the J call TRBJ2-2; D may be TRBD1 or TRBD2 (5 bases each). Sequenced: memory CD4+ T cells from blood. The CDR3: CASSLRDRDTGELFF. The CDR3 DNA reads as TGTGCCAGCAGCCTCCGGGACCGAGACACCGGGGAGCTGTTTTTT.